This T cell receptor beta chain was recovered during a study of T cells after posttransplantation cyclophosphamide. Findings of the study overall: TRB overlap between skin or GI tissue T cells and blood was limited.

With respect to this clone: Its specificity is not known.

Clones were sequenced by immunoSEQ multiplex PCR, and TCRdb holds only the in-frame ones, with some missing. Here the sample spans approximately 700 clones, approximately 80% being singletons. The CDR3 is 15 residues long. V lost 3 bases and J 0 bases, leaving 6 bases between the germline ends. The germline CDR1 and CDR2 sequences are MGHDK and SYGVNS. The sequencing sample was made of gut tissue. The chain carries TRBV25-1 and TRBJ2-6; a weak D match, TRBD2 (6 bases). The source of this sequence is a man in his forties or fifties. The CDR3 loop reads CASSDGSSGANVLTF. The DNA for the CDR3 is TGTGCCAGCAGTGACGGGAGCTCTGGGGCCAACGTCCTGACTTTC.